This TCR beta chain comes out of a study of Graves' ophthalmopathy and Graves' hyperthyroidism (dated by TCRdb to between 2018 and 2020). About the investigation overall: Peripheral blood samples were taken at the time of initial diagnosis, before any treatment was given. Once sampling was done, hyperthyroidism patients were given methimazole at a starting dose of 30 mg daily, while ophthalmopathy patients were given high-dose intravenous methylprednisolone. In five or six hyperthyroidism patients, the T-cell repertoires found in thyroid tissue were compared with those found in blood. For independent validation, a separate cohort was made up of about 18 hyperthyroidism patients plus 17 patients who later progressed from hyperthyroidism to ophthalmopathy. TCR beta repertoire signatures were used to distinguish Graves' ophthalmopathy from Graves' hyperthyroidism and to predict progression to ophthalmopathy. In total, 135 blood samples were TCR-sequenced: roughly 45 ophthalmopathy, some 75 hyperthyroidism and approximately 17 hyperthyroidism-to-ophthalmopathy patients. The 95 to 100 discovery patients were divided at random into training and test sets in a 7:3 ratio. To explore V-J signatures distinguishing ophthalmopathy from hyperthyroidism, a discovery set of 100 or so patients (fewer than 45 ophthalmopathy, roughly 60 stable hyperthyroidism) was enrolled. Beyond this particular receptor, the publication reports: Sample size was not predetermined statistically, and investigators were not blinded to group allocation. Ophthalmopathy was separated from stable hyperthyroidism by the 13-signature model with roughly 88% sensitivity and approximately 84% specificity in cross-validation and with 80%/75% in the test set. In validation, the model predicted ophthalmopathy progression with about 71% sensitivity and around 72% specificity; fewer than 15 predicted patients were CT-confirmed with GO in a median of 6.5 months. Most of the expanded thyroid clonotypes with a frequency above 0.001 were also detected in blood, and it was suggested that the thyroid immune response may be reflected by blood repertoires.

From V the trimming removes 3 bases and from J it removes 2 bases, while the gene matches leave 4 bases of the junction unaccounted for. The germline V gene (reference sequence) supplies CDR1 LNHDA and CDR2 SQIVND. Measured from the cysteine to the phenylalanine, the CDR3 is 14 residues long. Only the CDR3 part of the read is kept: 42 bases, read in frame from the first base. A remark on this clonotype: The antigen it recognizes is unknown. Base qualities are not at hand, and no much larger clone is one base apart.

A patient counted as having stable hyperthyroidism if there was no progression to ophthalmopathy within 18 months of follow-up. Hyperthyroidism patients were newly diagnosed, with disease duration under 2 months, and aged 18 to 65 years. Patients with other autoimmune diseases, uncontrolled infections, pregnancy or lactation were excluded. Diagnosis was based on clinical symptoms, serum thyroxine, TRAb, thyroid ultrasound and orbital computed tomography. PBMCs were isolated from roughly 10 ml of fresh peripheral blood by Ficoll-Paque density gradient centrifugation. Total RNA was extracted using Trizol reagent, and RNA quality was checked on an Agilent 2100 Bioanalyzer. For repertoire sequencing, the TCR beta CDR3 regions were amplified from RNA transcripts. A first-round RT-PCR used HTBI primers with the Qiagen OneStep RT-PCR kit, followed by a second-round multiplex PCR, size selection and purification. Libraries were sequenced on an Illumina HiSeq2000 using paired-end 100 bp reads. For the original study's pipeline: SOAPnuke was used for read processing, and reads with adapters, uncalled bases, a mean Phred below 15, or no exact constant-primer or identifier match were discarded. COPE v1.2.5 was used to merge high-quality paired reads. Each unique nucleotide sequence was treated as a clonotype, and MiTCR v1.1 was used to align the clonotypes to the IMGT TRB V, D and J references. Analysis was restricted to V-J combinations with a frequency above 0.0001, which covered about 99% of repertoires. For each V-J combination, a TCR clonal expansion and chaos score was defined as the ratio of F50 clonal expansion to chaos observed in the TCRdist matrix. Welch's t-statistics and random forest were used to reduce the features to some 13 V-J combinations, which were then used as input to a naive Bayes classifier. Thyroid-blood repertoire similarity was quantified with the Morisita-Horn index. TCRdb reanalyzed the raw reads on its own, using fastp at Q25 for trimming and MiXCR for clone calling, and kept in-frame beta chains. Rows matching on CDR3 protein sequence are summarized as one entry with the most common DNA and genes. Here the V and J calls rest on TCRdb's processing, not on the authors' analysis. Within this sample are roughly 400,000 distinct CDR3 sequences, with 15% of them counted one time only. The ten largest make up around 6.6% of the sample.

The source material was peripheral blood. The receptor was derived from a woman under 30 with stable Graves' hyperthyroidism. Donor details come from another sample of the same person, matched by shared clones. This sequence uses TRBV19 and TRBJ2-7; TRBD1 fits 7 bases in the junction. This receptor has the CDR3 CASSMAGTAYEQYF. The nucleotide sequence reads as follows: TGTGCCAGTAGTATGGCCGGGACAGCCTACGAGCAGTACTTC.